This paragraph reports one T cell receptor beta chain. The entry originates in a study of blood T cell repertoires in COVID-19. In the study overall: Spain, Italy and the United States supplied samples that represented acute and convalescent COVID-19. Sources were T cells, B-cell-depleted T cells, or PBMCs; the material itself was cDNA or gDNA.

Per the original methods: Nucleated cell counts were estimated from reference gene primer amplification. Here immunoSEQ multiplex PCR was the method, and the copy in TCRdb shows in-frame clones only, minus some. That table furnishes V, J and clone size, whereas the DNA furnished D and trimming. The sample has 200,000 to 250,000 clones, 86% seen once. The germline V gene has CDR1 SGHDN and CDR2 FVKESK. The CDR3 loop spans 16 amino acids. Trimming took off 1 base at V and 4 bases at J, with 16 bases between the two ends. The chain links TRBV14 to TRBJ1-2, with a possible D match to TRBD1 (6 bases). This sequence was found in a man aged 55 to 69 with acute or convalescent COVID-19. Sequenced material: peripheral blood. The CDR3 loop reads CASSQVGQSARYGYTF. In DNA form, the CDR3 reads TGTGCCAGCAGCCAAGTCGGACAGTCCGCTCGCTATGGCTACACCTTC.